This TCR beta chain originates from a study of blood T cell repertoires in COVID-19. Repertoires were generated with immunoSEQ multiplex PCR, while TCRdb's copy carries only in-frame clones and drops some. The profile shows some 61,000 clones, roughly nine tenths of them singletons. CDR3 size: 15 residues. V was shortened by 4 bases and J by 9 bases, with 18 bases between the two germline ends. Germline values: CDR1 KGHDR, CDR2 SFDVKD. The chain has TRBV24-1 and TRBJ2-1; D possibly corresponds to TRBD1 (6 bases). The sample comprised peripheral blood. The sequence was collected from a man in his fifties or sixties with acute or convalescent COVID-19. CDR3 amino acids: CATSEAGGVKGEQFF. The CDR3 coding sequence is TGTGCCACCAGTGAGGCTGGGGGCGTTAAAGGTGAGCAGTTCTTC.